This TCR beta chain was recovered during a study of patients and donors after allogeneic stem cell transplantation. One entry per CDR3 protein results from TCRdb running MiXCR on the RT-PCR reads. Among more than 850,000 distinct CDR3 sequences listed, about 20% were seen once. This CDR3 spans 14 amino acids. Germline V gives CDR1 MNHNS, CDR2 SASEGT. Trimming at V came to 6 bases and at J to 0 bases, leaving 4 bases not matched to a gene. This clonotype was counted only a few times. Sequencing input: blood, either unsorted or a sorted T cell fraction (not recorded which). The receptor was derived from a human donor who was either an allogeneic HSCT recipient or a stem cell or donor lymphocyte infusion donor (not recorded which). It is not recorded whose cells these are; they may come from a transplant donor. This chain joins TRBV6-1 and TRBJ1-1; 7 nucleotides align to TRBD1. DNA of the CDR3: TGTGCCAGCAGCCACACAGGGGTGAACACTGAAGCTTTCTTT. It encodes CASSHTGVNTEAFF.